This passage covers 7 T cell receptor beta chains from one sample sequenced in a study of blood T cell repertoires in COVID-19. Clones were read by immunoSEQ multiplex PCR, and TCRdb kept only the in-frame ones, dropping some. The sample records more than 100,000 clones, around 84% being singletons. Sample: PBMCs or T cells enriched from blood (not recorded which). Source of these receptors: a man aged 35 to 55 with acute COVID-19.

CDR3: CASSEGRGWRETQYF. CDR3 sequence (DNA): TGCGCCAGCAGTGAGGGTCGGGGATGGAGGGAGACCCAGTACTTC. The chain couples TRBV10-1 to TRBJ2-5; D may be TRBD2 (5 bases). Germline V CDR1 and CDR2: WNHNN, SYGVQD (reference sequence). CDR3 length: 15 amino acids. V lost 2 bases to trimming and J lost 5 bases, with 15 bases between them.

V and J are TRBV21-1 and TRBJ1-5. TRBV21-1 is recorded as a pseudogene. The CDR3 extends over 17 amino acids. DNA of the CDR3: TGTGCCAGCAGCAAAGTTGGGGAGTGCCATAGCAATCAGCCCCAGCATTTT. Translation gives CASSKVGECHSNQPQHF.

The chain carries TRBV6-5 and TRBJ1-2; 11 nucleotides align to TRBD1. The CDR3 covers 16 residues. Germline loops: CDR1 MNHEY, CDR2 SVGAGI. The V segment lost 0 bases and the J segment 6 bases; nucleotides outside the gene matches: 6. The CDR3 nucleotides read TGTGCCAGCAGTTACTCCCTTCAGGGACAGGGGGATGGCTACACCTTC. Its protein product is CASSYSLQGQGDGYTF.

V and J are TRBV24-1 and TRBJ1-5, with D possibly TRBD1 on 5 matching bases. The CDR3 is made up of 12 amino acids. The V gene's germline CDR1 is KGHDR and CDR2 SFDVKD. V dropped 8 bases and J dropped 7 bases, with 11 bases sitting between them. The CDR3 sequence: CATKAAGQPQHF. The CDR3 DNA follows: TGTGCCACCAAGGCAGCAGGGCAGCCCCAGCATTTT.

The chain combines TRBV5-4 with TRBJ2-1; 7 bases align to TRBD2. Germline V gene sequence: CDR1 SGHNT, CDR2 YYREEE (reference sequence). The CDR3 has 15 residues. The trim removed 3 bases at V and 6 bases at J, leaving 9 bases unmatched. The CDR3 spells CASSSSSGLINEQFF. As DNA, the CDR3 is TGTGCCAGCAGCTCATCTAGCGGCCTTATCAATGAGCAGTTCTTC.

This chain connects TRBV3-1 (or the pseudogene TRBV3-2) to TRBJ1-2, with D hard to call. V lost 4 bases to trimming and J lost 1 base, with 10 bases between them. The CDR3 has 14 residues. Germline-derived CDR1 and CDR2 are LGHDT and YNNKEL (reference sequence). In nucleotides, the CDR3 is TGTGCCAGCAGCCCCCATGCAGATAACTATGGCTACACCTTC. It codes for CASSPHADNYGYTF.

The genes are TRBV3-1 (or the pseudogene TRBV3-2) and TRBJ2-7; tentatively, D is TRBD1 (6 bases). This CDR3 region has 15 residues. Trimming removed 0 bases at V and 2 bases at J, with 11 bases between. Germline values: CDR1 LGHDT, CDR2 YNNKEL (reference sequence). CDR3 in DNA: TGTGCCAGCAGCCAAGAGGGGGCAGGAGCCTACGAGCAGTACTTC. It yields the protein CASSQEGAGAYEQYF.